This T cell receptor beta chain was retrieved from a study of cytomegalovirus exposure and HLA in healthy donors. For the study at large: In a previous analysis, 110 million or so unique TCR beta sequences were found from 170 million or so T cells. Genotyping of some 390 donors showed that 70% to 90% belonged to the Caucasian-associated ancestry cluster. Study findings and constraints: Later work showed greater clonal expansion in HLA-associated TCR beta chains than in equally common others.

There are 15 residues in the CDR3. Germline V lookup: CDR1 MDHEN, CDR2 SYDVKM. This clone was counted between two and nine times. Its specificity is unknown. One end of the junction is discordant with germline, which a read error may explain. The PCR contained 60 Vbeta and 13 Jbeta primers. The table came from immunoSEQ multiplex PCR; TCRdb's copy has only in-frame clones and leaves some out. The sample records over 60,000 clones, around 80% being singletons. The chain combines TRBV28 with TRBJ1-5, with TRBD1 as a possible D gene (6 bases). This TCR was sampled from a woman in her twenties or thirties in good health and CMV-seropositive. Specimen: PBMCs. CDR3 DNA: TGTGCCAGCAGTGTATGGGACATTAGCAATCAGCCCCAGCATTTT. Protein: CASSVWDISNQPQHF. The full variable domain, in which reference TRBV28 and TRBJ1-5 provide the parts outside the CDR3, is DVKVTQSSRYLVKRTGEKVFLECVQDMDHENMFWYRQDPGLGLRLIYFSYDVKMKEKGDIPEGYSVSREKKERFSLILESASTNQTSMYLCASSVWDISNQPQHFGDGTRLSIL.